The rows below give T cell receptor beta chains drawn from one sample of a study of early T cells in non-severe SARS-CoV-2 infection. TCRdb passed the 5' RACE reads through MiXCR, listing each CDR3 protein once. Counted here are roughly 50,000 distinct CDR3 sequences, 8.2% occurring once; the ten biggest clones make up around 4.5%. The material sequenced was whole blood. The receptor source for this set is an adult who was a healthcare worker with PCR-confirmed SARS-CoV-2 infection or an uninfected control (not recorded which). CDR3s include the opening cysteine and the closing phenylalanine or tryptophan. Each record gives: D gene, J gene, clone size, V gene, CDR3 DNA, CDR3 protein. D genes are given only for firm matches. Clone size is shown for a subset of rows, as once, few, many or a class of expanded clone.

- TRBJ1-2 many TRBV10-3 TGTGCCATCAGTGAGACCCAGGGGACCCTCGGTGGCTACACCTTC CAISETQGTLGGYTF
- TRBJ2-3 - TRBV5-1 TGCGCCAGCAGTGGTCTGACAGATACGCAGTATTTT CASSGLTDTQYF
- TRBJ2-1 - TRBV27 TGTGCCAGCAGTTTCGACCGTTTACAGGCTAGTGAGCAGTTCTTC CASSFDRLQASEQFF
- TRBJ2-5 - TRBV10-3 TGTGCCATCATGGAGGGGTTAGGAGAGACCCAGTACTTC CAIMEGLGETQYF
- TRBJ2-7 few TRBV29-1 TGCAGCGTTGAGACCGGGACCGCCACCTACGAGCAGTACTTC CSVETGTATYEQYF
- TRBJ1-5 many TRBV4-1 TGCGCCAGCAGCCAAGAGGAGGGTCGTCAGCCCCAGCATTTT CASSQEEGRQPQHF
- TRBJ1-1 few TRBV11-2 TGTGCCAGCACCCCGGGACCTACGAACACTGAAGCTTTCTTT CASTPGPTNTEAFF
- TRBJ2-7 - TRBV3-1 TGTGCCAGCAGCCAAATGGATACAGGGAGTGAGCAGTACTTC CASSQMDTGSEQYF
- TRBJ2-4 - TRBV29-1 TGCAGCGTTGTCGTACCCGGGGGCGGCATTCAGTACTTC CSVVVPGGGIQYF
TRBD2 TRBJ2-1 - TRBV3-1 TGTGCCAGCAGACGTTCCGGGACTAGCGGTACTAATGAGCAGTTCTTC CASRRSGTSGTNEQFF
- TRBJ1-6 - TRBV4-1 TGCGCCAGCAGTCTCTGGTTCCAAAATTCACCCCTCCACTTT CASSLWFQNSPLHF
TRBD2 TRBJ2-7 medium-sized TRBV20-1 TGCAGTGCTAGTAAGAGCGGGGGTCATTCCTACGAGCAGTACTTC CSASKSGGHSYEQYF
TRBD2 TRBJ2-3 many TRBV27 TGTGCCAGCAGCTTATTTAGCGGGGGGCCCACAGATACGCAGTATTTT CASSLFSGGPTDTQYF
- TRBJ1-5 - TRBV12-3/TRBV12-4 TGTGCCAGCAGTCAAACATCCCGGAATCAGCCCCAGCATTTT CASSQTSRNQPQHF
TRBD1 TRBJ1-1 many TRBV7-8 TGTGCCAGCAGCTCCCTTAATCGGGGACAGACTGAAGCTTTCTTT CASSSLNRGQTEAFF
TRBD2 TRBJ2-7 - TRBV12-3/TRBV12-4 TGTGCCAGCAGTTCCCGGGGCGGGGGGGAGCAGTACTTC CASSSRGGGEQYF
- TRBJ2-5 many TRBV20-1 TGCAGTGCTAGAGATGGCAGGGTCCAAGAGACCCAGTACTTC CSARDGRVQETQYF
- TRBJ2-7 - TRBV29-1 TGCAGCGTCCGGACCCCAAGCGCCTACGAGCAGTACTTC CSVRTPSAYEQYF
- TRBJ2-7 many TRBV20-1 TGCAGTGCCGGGGGGCGGAACGAGCAGTACTTC CSAGGRNEQYF
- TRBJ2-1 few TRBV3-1 TGTGCCAGCAGCCGTCTCGGGGACTCCTACAATGAGCAGTTCTTC CASSRLGDSYNEQFF
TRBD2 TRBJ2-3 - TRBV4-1 TGCGCCAGCAGCCAAGACCGGCTAGCGGGGGGACGTAGCGCAGATACGCAGTATTTT CASSQDRLAGGRSADTQYF
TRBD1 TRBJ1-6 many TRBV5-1 TGCGCCAGCAGAGAGCCCTGGACAGGGTCGAATTCACCCCTCCACTTT CASREPWTGSNSPLHF
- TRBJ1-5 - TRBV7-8 TGTGCCAGCAGCCCCACCCCAGGTTTCAATCAGCCCCATCATTTT CASSPTPGFNQPHHF
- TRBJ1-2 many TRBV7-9 TGTGCCAGCAGCCGGCGTTCCTATGGCTACACCTTC CASSRRSYGYTF
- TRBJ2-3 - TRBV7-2 TGTGCTAGCAAGACTTCTAGCACAGATACGCAGTATTTT CASKTSSTDTQYF
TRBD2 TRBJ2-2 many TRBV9 TGTGCCAGCAGCTCATATCCCGGGACTAGCGGGAGGGTTACCGGGGAGCTGTTTTTT CASSSYPGTSGRVTGELFF
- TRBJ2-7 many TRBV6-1 TGTGCCAGCAGTGAAGTACGAAATTTCTACGAGCAGTACTTC CASSEVRNFYEQYF
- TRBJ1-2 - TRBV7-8 TGTGCCAGCAGCTTTGGGAGCGCAAAAAACTATGGCTACACCTTC CASSFGSAKNYGYTF
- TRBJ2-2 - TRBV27 TGTGCCAGCAGTCTCCCCGCAGGGACCGGGGAGCTGTTTTTT CASSLPAGTGELFF
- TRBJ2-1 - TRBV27 TGTGCCGCCGCGTTAAGCTCCTACAATGAGCAGTTCTTC CAAALSSYNEQFF
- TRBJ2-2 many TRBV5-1 TGCGCCAGCAGCCTGACCTATGCGAACACCGGGGAGCTGTTTTTT CASSLTYANTGELFF
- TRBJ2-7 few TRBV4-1 TGCGCCAGCAGCCAAGTGCTCCGGGCTTCCTACGAGCAGTACTTC CASSQVLRASYEQYF
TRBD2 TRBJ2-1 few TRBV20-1 TGCAGTGCCCCCATTTTAGCGGGGGGAGGGCAGTTCTTC CSAPILAGGGQFF
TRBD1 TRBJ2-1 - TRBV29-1 TGCAGCGTTGAAACGAAAGGGGGCAAGTTGATGGATGAGCAGTTCTTC CSVETKGGKLMDEQFF
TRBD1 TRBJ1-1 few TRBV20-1 TGCAGTGTTCATCCGGGACAGGGTTCCGGAGCTTTCTTT CSVHPGQGSGAFF
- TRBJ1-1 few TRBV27 TGTGCCAGCAGTACCCTAAACACTGAAGCTTTCTTT CASSTLNTEAFF
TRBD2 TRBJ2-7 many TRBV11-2 TGTGCCAGCAGGAGCCTCCGACTAGCGGGAGGAATCCCCTACGAGCAGTACTTC CASRSLRLAGGIPYEQYF
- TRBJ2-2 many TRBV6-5 TGTGCCGGACGAAGTTCGGGCGGGGAGCTGTTTTTT CAGRSSGGELFF
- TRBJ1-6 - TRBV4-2 TGTGCCAGCAGCCAAGGCGCCGTAAGCTCCTATAATTCACCCCTCCACTTT CASSQGAVSSYNSPLHF
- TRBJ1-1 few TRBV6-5 TGTGCCAGCAGAGGGGGGACTGAAGCTTTCTTT CASRGGTEAFF
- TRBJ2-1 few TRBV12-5 TGTGCTAGTGTCCCCGGCCAAGCCTACAATGAGCAGTTCTTC CASVPGQAYNEQFF
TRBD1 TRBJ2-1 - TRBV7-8 TGTGCCAGCAGCCAACGGTCCGGACAGGGGGTCTACAATGAGCAGTTCTTC CASSQRSGQGVYNEQFF
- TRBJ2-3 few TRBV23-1 TGCGCCAGCAGTCTCCCCTCGGGGTATGATACGCAGTATTTT CASSLPSGYDTQYF
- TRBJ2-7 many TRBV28 TGTGCCAGCAGTTTTGGGTTCTACGAGCAGTACTTC CASSFGFYEQYF
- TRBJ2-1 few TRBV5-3 TGTGCCAGAAGCTTGAGTCTTCTCTACAATGAGCAGTTCTTC CARSLSLLYNEQFF
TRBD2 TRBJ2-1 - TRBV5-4 TGTGCCAGCAGCCCGAGCGTAGCGGGAGGGCGGGTCAATGAGCAGTTCTTC CASSPSVAGGRVNEQFF
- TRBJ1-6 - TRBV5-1 TGCGCCAGCAGCTTGGTTGGCATTTCACCCCTCCACTTT CASSLVGISPLHF
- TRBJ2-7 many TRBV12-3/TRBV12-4 TGTGCCAGCAGTTTTTTTGGGGGCTACGAGCAGTACTTC CASSFFGGYEQYF
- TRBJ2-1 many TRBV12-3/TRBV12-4 TGTGCCAGCAGTCCGAGCCGAGAGCAGTTCTTC CASSPSREQFF
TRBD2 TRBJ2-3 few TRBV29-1 TGCAGCGTCAAGGGACTAGCGGGAGTAGGAGATACGCAGTATTTT CSVKGLAGVGDTQYF
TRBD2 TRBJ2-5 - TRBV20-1 TGCAGTGCTAGATATCGTCCAGCGGGGCCAGAGACCCAGTACTTC CSARYRPAGPETQYF
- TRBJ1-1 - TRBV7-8 TGTGCCAGCAGCTTCGGGGCACCACCGGCTTTCTTT CASSFGAPPAFF
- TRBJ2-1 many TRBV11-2 TGTGCCAGCAGCGAGAACGGAGAGCAGTTCTTC CASSENGEQFF
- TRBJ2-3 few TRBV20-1 TGCAGTGCTAGAGAGGGCTTACGCACAGATACGCAGTATTTT CSAREGLRTDTQYF
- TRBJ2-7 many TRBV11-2 TGTGCCAGCAGCTTAGGCACCGGGTCGGAAGAAATCACCTACGAGCAGTACTTC CASSLGTGSEEITYEQYF
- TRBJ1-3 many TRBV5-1 TGCGCCAGCAGTCGGACGTCTTCAGGAAACACCATATATTTT CASSRTSSGNTIYF
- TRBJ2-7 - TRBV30 TGTGCCTGGGTACAGGGACGCGAGCAGTACTTC CAWVQGREQYF
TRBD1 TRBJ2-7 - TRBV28 TGTGCCAGCAGCTATCCGGGACAGGGACCGTACGAGCAGTACTTC CASSYPGQGPYEQYF
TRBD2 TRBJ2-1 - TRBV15 TGTGCCACCAGCTCGATGGCGGGGGCCTACAATGAGCAGTTCTTC CATSSMAGAYNEQFF
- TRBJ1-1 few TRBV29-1 TGCAGCGTTGTTTGGCGGGGGGCATGGACTGAAGCTTTCTTT CSVVWRGAWTEAFF